Listed below are T cell receptor beta chains from one sample, sequenced in a study of pediatric ulcerative colitis. The table came from immunoSEQ multiplex PCR; TCRdb's copy has only in-frame clones and leaves some out. This sample has fewer than 12,000 clones, with around four fifths found just once. Sample: gut tissue. The source is a girl aged 5-17 years who was a control in a study of pediatric ulcerative colitis. Both conserved end residues are part of each CDR3. The D gene is left open where the match is weak. Clone sizes are given selectively: once, few, many, or a class where the clone is expanded.

CDR3: CASSQDRTVSYEQYF
DNA: TGTGCCAGCAGTCAGGACAGGACGGTCTCCTACGAGCAGTACTTC
length: 15
size: NA
D: TRBD1
J: TRBJ2-7
V: TRBV28

CDR3: CASSEATGNTGELFF
DNA: TGTGCCAGCAGTGAAGCGACAGGGAACACCGGGGAGCTGTTTTTT
length: 15
size: NA
D: NA
J: TRBJ2-2
V: TRBV6-1

CDR3: CSVASRLAGPWEQYF
DNA: TGCAGCGTTGCATCGAGACTAGCGGGACCATGGGAGCAGTACTTC
length: 15
size: few
D: TRBD2
J: TRBJ2-7
V: TRBV29-1

CDR3: CASSRTSGSYNEQFF
DNA: TGTGCCAGCAGCCGAACTAGCGGGAGCTACAATGAGCAGTTCTTC
length: 15
size: NA
D: TRBD2
J: TRBJ2-1
V: TRBV6-6

CDR3: CASSLVEEAGTEAFF
DNA: TGTGCCAGCAGCTTAGTTGAAGAGGCGGGCACTGAAGCTTTCTTT
length: 15
size: NA
D: NA
J: TRBJ1-1
V: TRBV7-9

CDR3: CASIKGAAGETQYF
DNA: TGTGCCTCCATCAAGGGGGCAGCGGGAGAGACCCAGTACTTC
length: 14
size: NA
D: NA
J: TRBJ2-5
V: TRBV30

CDR3: CASSFGSGPAYEQYF
DNA: TGCGCCAGCAGCTTTGGGTCAGGGCCTGCCTACGAGCAGTACTTC
length: 15
size: NA
D: NA
J: TRBJ2-7
V: TRBV5-1

CDR3: CASSPVGTGGYEQYF
DNA: TGCGCCAGCAGCCCGGTGGGTACAGGGGGCTACGAGCAGTACTTC
length: 15
size: NA
D: TRBD1
J: TRBJ2-7
V: TRBV4-3

CDR3: CASSPQARIFQETQYF
DNA: TGTGCCAGCAGCCCACAGGCCCGGATTTTTCAAGAGACCCAGTACTTC
length: 16
size: NA
D: NA
J: TRBJ2-5
V: TRBV9

CDR3: CASSEWGGDTQYF
DNA: TGTGCCAGCAGTGAATGGGGAGGAGATACGCAGTATTTT
length: 13
size: NA
D: NA
J: TRBJ2-3
V: TRBV6-4

CDR3: CASKRIGGGEQFF
DNA: TGTGCCAGCAAGCGCATCGGGGGTGGTGAGCAGTTCTTC
length: 13
size: NA
D: NA
J: TRBJ2-1
V: TRBV2

CDR3: CATSTGSAGELFF
DNA: TGTGCCACCAGCACAGGGAGCGCCGGGGAGCTGTTTTTT
length: 13
size: NA
D: NA
J: TRBJ2-2
V: TRBV15

CDR3: CASRVTALTGELFF
DNA: TGTGCCAGCAGGGTAACAGCATTAACCGGGGAGCTGTTTTTT
length: 14
size: once
D: NA
J: TRBJ2-2
V: TRBV28

CDR3: CASSLPAPYEQYF
DNA: TGTGCCAGCAGCTTGCCGGCGCCCTACGAGCAGTACTTC
length: 13
size: NA
D: NA
J: TRBJ2-7
V: TRBV5-6

CDR3: CASSQGLPRGYNEQFF
DNA: TGCGCCAGCAGCCAAGGTCTCCCCCGAGGGTACAATGAGCAGTTCTTC
length: 16
size: NA
D: NA
J: TRBJ2-1
V: TRBV4-1

CDR3: CASGVDTGELFF
DNA: TGTGCCAGCGGGGTTGACACCGGGGAGCTGTTTTTT
length: 12
size: NA
D: NA
J: TRBJ2-2
V: TRBV5-4

CDR3: CASNGDSWGTQYF
DNA: TGCGCCAGCAACGGGGATTCATGGGGGACCCAGTACTTC
length: 13
size: NA
D: NA
J: TRBJ2-5
V: TRBV5-1

CDR3: CASSLDSGTSIPDTQYF
DNA: TGTGCCAGCAGCTTAGATTCCGGGACTAGCATTCCAGATACGCAGTATTTT
length: 17
size: NA
D: TRBD2
J: TRBJ2-3
V: TRBV7-6

CDR3: CSHRVGNEQFF
DNA: TGCAGCCATAGGGTCGGCAATGAGCAGTTCTTC
length: 11
size: NA
D: NA
J: TRBJ2-1
V: TRBV20-1

CDR3: CASSYSTSGRGNTQYF
DNA: TGTGCCAGCAGTTACTCGACTAGCGGGAGGGGAAATACGCAGTATTTT
length: 16
size: once
D: TRBD2
J: TRBJ2-3
V: TRBV6-5

CDR3: CASSLFGETQYF
DNA: TGTGCCAGCAGCTTGTTTGGGGAGACCCAGTACTTC
length: 12
size: NA
D: NA
J: TRBJ2-5
V: TRBV5-8

CDR3: CASSWSGGAFF
DNA: TGTGCCAGCAGTTGGTCCGGAGGAGCTTTCTTT
length: 11
size: NA
D: NA
J: TRBJ1-1
V: TRBV28

CDR3: CASSWAGGRVDTEAFF
DNA: TGTGCCAGCAGCTGGGCCGGGGGACGGGTGGACACTGAAGCTTTCTTT
length: 16
size: few
D: NA
J: TRBJ1-1
V: TRBV7-9

CDR3: CASSRGVNEQFF
DNA: TGTGCCAGCAGCCGGGGGGTAAATGAGCAGTTCTTC
length: 12
size: NA
D: TRBD2
J: TRBJ2-1
V: TRBV27

CDR3: CASSFALGVGYYGYTF
DNA: TGTGCCAGCAGCTTTGCTCTGGGTGTAGGATACTATGGCTACACCTTC
length: 16
size: few
D: NA
J: TRBJ1-2
V: TRBV7-9

CDR3: CASSEAGRVVTNYGYTF
DNA: TGTGCCAGCAGTGAAGCGGGCAGGGTCGTTACTAACTATGGCTACACCTTC
length: 17
size: NA
D: NA
J: TRBJ1-2
V: TRBV6-1

CDR3: CASSLGAGGPYEQYF
DNA: TGTGCCAGCAGCTTGGGGGCGGGAGGGCCTTACGAGCAGTACTTC
length: 15
size: NA
D: TRBD2
J: TRBJ2-7
V: TRBV5-4

CDR3: CASSAEAGEAQPQHF
DNA: TGTGCCAGCAGTGCCGAGGCAGGTGAGGCTCAGCCCCAGCATTTT
length: 15
size: NA
D: NA
J: TRBJ1-5
V: TRBV6-1

CDR3: CAWSPGLAGSYEQYF
DNA: TGTGCCTGGAGCCCCGGACTAGCGGGTTCCTACGAGCAGTACTTC
length: 15
size: NA
D: TRBD2
J: TRBJ2-7
V: TRBV30

CDR3: CASSRLLAGGPDTQYF
DNA: TGCGCCAGCAGTAGGTTACTAGCGGGAGGGCCAGATACGCAGTATTTT
length: 16
size: NA
D: TRBD2
J: TRBJ2-3
V: TRBV10-1

CDR3: CASSPTRDGNEKLFF
DNA: TGTGCCAGCAGCCCGACCCGGGACGGAAATGAAAAACTGTTTTTT
length: 15
size: NA
D: NA
J: TRBJ1-4
V: TRBV28

CDR3: CASSSWTGTNQPQHF
DNA: TGTGCCAGCAGCTCTTGGACAGGGACTAATCAGCCCCAGCATTTT
length: 15
size: NA
D: TRBD1
J: TRBJ1-5
V: TRBV7-2

CDR3: CASSGTGLAGADTQYF
DNA: TGTGCCAGCAGTGGGACAGGACTAGCGGGAGCAGATACGCAGTATTTT
length: 16
size: few
D: TRBD2
J: TRBJ2-3
V: TRBV6-4

CDR3: CAIGLNNEQFF
DNA: TGTGCCATCGGGCTCAACAATGAGCAGTTCTTC
length: 11
size: NA
D: NA
J: TRBJ2-1
V: TRBV10-3

CDR3: CAGSLTASATQYF
DNA: TGTGCCGGCAGTCTGACGGCCTCGGCGACCCAGTACTTC
length: 13
size: NA
D: NA
J: TRBJ2-5
V: TRBV25-1

CDR3: CASSQGLSGRANEQFF
DNA: TGTGCCAGCAGCCAGGGGTTGTCAGGGAGGGCGAATGAGCAGTTCTTC
length: 16
size: NA
D: NA
J: TRBJ2-1
V: TRBV9

CDR3: CASTNTVGTDTQYF
DNA: TGTGCCAGCACCAATACGGTGGGCACAGATACGCAGTATTTT
length: 14
size: NA
D: NA
J: TRBJ2-3
V: TRBV28

CDR3: CAISEAGSLPEQFF
DNA: TGTGCCATCAGTGAGGCTGGTAGTCTTCCTGAGCAGTTCTTC
length: 14
size: NA
D: NA
J: TRBJ2-1
V: TRBV10-3

CDR3: CASSAHRGGGEKLFF
DNA: TGTGCCAGCAGCGCCCATAGGGGGGGCGGTGAAAAACTGTTTTTT
length: 15
size: NA
D: NA
J: TRBJ1-4
V: TRBV7-2

CDR3: CASSPFGLRGSGYGYTF
DNA: TGTGCCAGCAGCCCGTTTGGATTGAGGGGGTCGGGCTATGGCTACACCTTC
length: 17
size: NA
D: NA
J: TRBJ1-2
V: TRBV27

CDR3: CASSEAGGRGDEKLFF
DNA: TGTGCCAGCAGTGAAGCTGGTGGCAGGGGGGATGAAAAACTGTTTTTT
length: 16
size: NA
D: TRBD1
J: TRBJ1-4
V: TRBV6-1

CDR3: CASSYSVTLEAFF
DNA: TGTGCCAGCAGTTACTCGGTAACATTGGAAGCTTTCTTT
length: 13
size: NA
D: NA
J: TRBJ1-1
V: TRBV6-5

CDR3: CASSGLVGVEQYF
DNA: TGTGCCAGCAGCGGACTAGTGGGGGTCGAGCAGTACTTC
length: 13
size: once
D: TRBD2
J: TRBJ2-7
V: TRBV11-2

CDR3: CASSGSDTQYF
DNA: TGCGCCAGCAGCGGCTCAGATACGCAGTATTTT
length: 11
size: NA
D: NA
J: TRBJ2-3
V: TRBV5-1

CDR3: CASRSSFEQYF
DNA: TGTGCCAGCCGGAGCAGTTTCGAGCAGTACTTC
length: 11
size: NA
D: NA
J: TRBJ2-7
V: TRBV6-5

CDR3: CASSPGDADTQYF
DNA: TGTGCCAGCAGCCCAGGAGACGCAGATACGCAGTATTTT
length: 13
size: NA
D: NA
J: TRBJ2-3
V: TRBV6-4

CDR3: CASSPWTGFEYYTF
DNA: TGTGCCAGCAGCCCCTGGACCGGTTTTGAATACTACACCTTC
length: 14
size: NA
D: NA
J: TRBJ1-2
V: TRBV7-9

CDR3: CASSRDFNYGYTF
DNA: TGTGCCAGCAGCCGGGACTTCAACTATGGCTACACCTTC
length: 13
size: NA
D: NA
J: TRBJ1-2
V: TRBV14

CDR3: CASSQDPVAGQTQYF
DNA: TGCGCCAGCAGCCAAGATCCCGTGGCAGGGCAGACCCAGTACTTC
length: 15
size: NA
D: NA
J: TRBJ2-5
V: TRBV4-3

CDR3: CAWSKDSNQPQHF
DNA: TGTGCCTGGAGTAAAGATAGCAATCAGCCCCAGCATTTT
length: 13
size: NA
D: NA
J: TRBJ1-5
V: TRBV30

CDR3: CASSSPDVLGTAYEQYF
DNA: TGTGCCAGCAGCTCCCCGGATGTATTGGGTACAGCCTACGAGCAGTACTTC
length: 17
size: NA
D: NA
J: TRBJ2-7
V: TRBV7-8

CDR3: CASSLDSNQPQHF
DNA: TGTGCCAGCAGTTTGGATAGCAATCAGCCCCAGCATTTT
length: 13
size: NA
D: NA
J: TRBJ1-5
V: TRBV6-5

CDR3: CASSPGSDTIYF
DNA: TGTGCCAGCAGTCCCGGCTCGGACACCATATATTTT
length: 12
size: NA
D: NA
J: TRBJ1-3
V: TRBV28

CDR3: CASSGKTQYF
DNA: TGTGCCAGCAGCGGGAAGACCCAGTACTTC
length: 10
size: NA
D: NA
J: TRBJ2-5
V: TRBV6-6

CDR3: CASSSRLAAEQFF
DNA: TGTGCCAGTAGTTCCCGACTAGCGGCAGAGCAGTTCTTC
length: 13
size: NA
D: TRBD2
J: TRBJ2-1
V: TRBV19

CDR3: CASSFSRGAGTEAFF
DNA: TGTGCCAGCAGCTTTTCTAGGGGCGCGGGCACTGAAGCTTTCTTT
length: 15
size: NA
D: NA
J: TRBJ1-1
V: TRBV7-9

CDR3: CASSQGRFYGYTF
DNA: TGTGCCAGCAGCCAGGGACGGTTCTATGGCTACACCTTC
length: 13
size: NA
D: NA
J: TRBJ1-2
V: TRBV14

CDR3: CASSLRARETQYF
DNA: TGTGCCAGCAGCTTAAGGGCTCGGGAGACCCAGTACTTC
length: 13
size: NA
D: NA
J: TRBJ2-5
V: TRBV11-2

CDR3: CASRQTNYGYTF
DNA: TGTGCCAGCCGACAGACAAACTATGGCTACACCTTC
length: 12
size: NA
D: NA
J: TRBJ1-2
V: TRBV6-5

CDR3: CASNPQRNTGELFF
DNA: TGTGCCAGCAACCCCCAGCGGAACACCGGGGAGCTGTTTTTT
length: 14
size: NA
D: NA
J: TRBJ2-2
V: TRBV28